This is a list of T cell receptor beta chains from one sample in a study of metastatic and nonmetastatic thyroid tumors. TCRdb re-called the PCR reads with MiXCR. The sample shows 25,000 to 35,000 clones, about a sixth of them seen only once. Sequencing input: blood. These receptors were collected from a female donor with papillary thyroid cancer or a benign thyroid nodule (not recorded which). Some clones in this sample may be carry-over from other donors' samples. CDR3s include the opening cysteine and the closing phenylalanine or tryptophan. The order of the fields is V gene, J gene, CDR3 protein.

TRBV5-8	TRBJ1-5	CASSLGRLQPQHF
TRBV10-3	TRBJ2-7	CAISESGWQASYEQYF
TRBV12-3/TRBV12-4	TRBJ2-1	CASSDRGPYNEQFF
TRBV24-1	TRBJ2-5	CATMDRGGQETQYF
TRBV11-2	TRBJ2-7	CASREWTKGTYEQYF
TRBV16	TRBJ2-7	CASILGASYEQYF
TRBV2	TRBJ2-1	CASSQSSGESSYNEQFF
TRBV30	TRBJ2-6	CAISAGANVLTF
TRBV6-5	TRBJ2-1	CASSYLLDVFF
TRBV3-1	TRBJ1-3	CASSQFGNTIYF
TRBV20-1	TRBJ1-2	CSARGGKTNYGYTF
TRBV9	TRBJ2-7	CASSVGVGLYEQYF
TRBV7-2	TRBJ1-5	CASTLVGEGNQPQHF
TRBV15	TRBJ1-1	CATSREAGGGLNTEAFF
TRBV28	TRBJ2-7	CASSLDRDEQYF
TRBV11-3	TRBJ1-2	CASSVGRSYGYTF
TRBV15	TRBJ2-1	CASSGAGVSYNEQFF
TRBV6-5	TRBJ2-6	CASSYSLGQGAPGANVLTF
TRBV30	TRBJ2-2	CAWSGGMITGELFF
TRBV18	TRBJ2-2	CASSPGPGELFF
TRBV4-1	TRBJ2-1	CASSQVFRVPNNEQFF
TRBV9	TRBJ2-2	CASSQYRVPNTGELFF
TRBV30	TRBJ1-4	CAWGPDRGEKLFF
TRBV5-1	TRBJ2-1	CASSLGGVSYNEQFF
TRBV6-1	TRBJ2-7	CASTLGAEQYF
TRBV6-1	TRBJ2-7	CASSPTGSSYEQYF
TRBV20-1	TRBJ1-6	CSAGWDNNSPLHF
TRBV28	TRBJ1-3	CASSPHLVGNTIYF
TRBV27	TRBJ2-7	CASRRQGAREQYF
TRBV10-3	TRBJ2-1	CAISEFAKSSYNEQFF
TRBV6-1	TRBJ1-5	CASKTGPSCNQPQHF
TRBV27	TRBJ2-1	CASSRTSLSGRPYNEQFF
TRBV5-1	TRBJ1-2	CASSRTDGGGYTF
TRBV6-1	TRBJ1-6	CASSAGPYNSPLHF
TRBV20-1	TRBJ1-5	CSAGTGGRSNQPQHF
TRBV7-3	TRBJ1-6	CASSPGTANSPLHF
TRBV6-1	TRBJ1-1	CASRTKVTGGTEAFF
TRBV19	TRBJ2-7	CASSISDSRGYEQYF
TRBV18	TRBJ1-2	CASSPSTERGYTF